Below, 18 T cell receptor beta chains from the same sample are listed, as sequenced in a study of shared clonotypes between healthy human individuals. The data were produced by immunoSEQ multiplex PCR, yet TCRdb's version contains in-frame clones alone and is incomplete. The data show hundreds of thousands of clones, with about 96% seen just once and less than 0.25% held by the top ten. The naive CD8 fraction comprised CD45RO-negative cells positively selected for CCR7 and excluded terminally differentiated effector memory CD45RA+ cells. Sequenced sample: naive CD8+ T cells sorted from blood. These receptors were collected from a man under 40 in good health.

The J gene is TRBJ2-1, the V gene TRBV4-1, with a weak D call TRBD2 (5 bases). This CDR3 contains 13 residues. Germline CDR1 MGHRA, CDR2 YSYEKL. Trimming removed 1 base at V and 8 bases at J, with 9 bases between. CDR3 sequence: CASSQVEGYEQFF. The CDR3 bases are TGCGCCAGCAGCCAAGTAGAGGGCTATGAGCAGTTCTTC.

This sequence joins TRBV7-6 and TRBJ2-5; D gene unclear. The germline V gene has CDR1 SGHVS and CDR2 FNYEAQ. CDR3 length: 16 residues. The germline V and J ends were trimmed by 2 bases and 5 bases, with 18 bases remaining between them. CDR3 nucleotides: TGTGCCAGCAGCTTACGCCCCCCGACCAACCGGGAGACCCAGTACTTC. This sequence encodes CASSLRPPTNRETQYF. The full variable domain, completed using reference TRBV7-6 and TRBJ2-5, is GAGVSQSPRYKVTKRGQDVALRCDPISGHVSLYWYRQALGQGPEFLTYFNYEAQQDKSGLPNDRFSAERPEGSISTLTIQRTEQRDSAMYRCASSLRPPTNRETQYFGPGTRLLVL.

V usage is TRBV5-1 and J usage is TRBJ1-1; TRBD1 aligns across 9 bases. This CDR3 is 14 amino acids long. Germline CDR1 reads SGHRS; CDR2 reads YFSETQ. V was clipped by 4 bases and J by 5 bases; unmatched bases: 6. For the CDR3, the DNA is TGCGCCAGCAGCCCAGGGACAGGGTTAACTGAAGCTTTCTTT. Amino acids: CASSPGTGLTEAFF. Drawing the rest from reference TRBV5-1 and TRBJ1-1, the complete variable domain is KAGVTQTPRYLIKTRGQQVTLSCSPISGHRSVSWYQQTPGQGLQFLFEYFSETQRNKGNFPGRFSGRQFSNSRSEMNVSTLELGDSALYLCASSPGTGLTEAFFGQGTRLTVV.

V gene TRBV27 combines with J gene TRBJ1-2, with D possibly TRBD1 on 6 matching bases. Germline V gives CDR1 MNHEY, CDR2 SMNVEV (reference sequence). The CDR3 is 13 amino acids. With 6 bases removed from V and 4 bases from J, the gap between germline ends came to 12 bases. CDR3 sequence reads: CASSPGGIYGYTF. CDR3 bases: TGTGCCAGCAGCCCCGGGGGCATCTATGGCTACACCTTC.

The chain employs TRBV9 and TRBJ2-1; the match to TRBD1 covers 7 bases. The CDR3 length is 18 residues. Germline V gene lookup returns CDR1 SGDLS and CDR2 YYNGEE. J lost 0 bases, V lost 4 bases, and 13 bases had no gene match. The CDR3 region has the DNA TGTGCCAGCAGCCGGAACGGGGACAGCCTTAACTCCTACAATGAGCAGTTCTTC. The encoded protein is CASSRNGDSLNSYNEQFF.

This rearrangement joins TRBV5-1 to TRBJ2-1, with 13 bases aligning to TRBD2. J gave up 4 bases and V 4 bases, and 8 bases lay outside the gene matches. Germline CDR1 and CDR2: SGHRS and YFSETQ. CDR3 size: 17 residues. The CDR3 sequence is CASSGPTSGGPYNEQFF. For the CDR3, the DNA is TGCGCCAGCAGCGGACCGACTAGCGGGGGGCCTTACAATGAGCAGTTCTTC.

V and J are TRBV2 and TRBJ1-5; D perhaps matches TRBD1 (5 bases). V was pared by 9 bases and J by 2 bases, with 14 bases between. The CDR3 length is 14 residues. Germline assignment: CDR1 SNHLY and CDR2 FYNNEI. For the CDR3, the DNA is TGTGCCAGTGGGACCTTTAATGGCAATCAGCCCCAGCATTTT. This encodes CASGTFNGNQPQHF.

V and J are TRBV10-3 and TRBJ2-7; D is possibly TRBD1 (5 bases). From germline, CDR1 is ENHRY and CDR2 SYGVKD. V gave up 6 bases and J gave up 2 bases, with 14 bases separating them. The CDR3 is 14 amino acids. CDR3 residues: CAIRPRDSPYEQYF. In DNA, the CDR3 is TGTGCCATCAGGCCCCGCGACAGCCCCTACGAGCAGTACTTC.

The chain combines TRBV28 with TRBJ2-5; D not certain. Trimming took 6 bases from V and 7 from J, leaving 6 bases between them. The germline CDR1 and CDR2 sequences are MDHEN and SYDVKM. The CDR3 contains 10 residues. The CDR3 DNA reads TGTGCCAGCAGCAGAGGGACCCAGTACTTC. Amino acids: CASSRGTQYF.

The rearrangement uses TRBV30 and TRBJ1-4, with 11 nucleotides matching TRBD1. The CDR3 extends over 14 amino acids. Trimming took 8 bases from V and 7 from J; bases not matched to a gene: 9. Germline assignment: CDR1 GTSNPN and CDR2 SVGIG (reference sequence). DNA of the CDR3: TGTGCCGGAGACCCGGGACAGGGGGTTGAAAAACTGTTTTTT. It encodes CAGDPGQGVEKLFF. Supplemented by reference TRBV30 and TRBJ1-4, the full variable domain reads SQTIHQWPATLVQPVGSPLSLECTVEGTSNPNLYWYRQAAGRGLQLLFYSVGIGQISSEVPQNLSASRPQDRQFILSSKKLLLSDSGFYLCAGDPGQGVEKLFFGSGTQLSVL.

This clone was detected once. The DNA of the CDR3 is TGTGCCAGCAGCTCTCCGGACAGGGACGACGAGCAGTACTTC. This codes for CASSSPDRDDEQYF. The V and J genes are TRBV7-9 and TRBJ2-7; TRBD1 aligns across 8 bases. This CDR3 spans 14 amino acids. V trimming: 4 bases; J trimming: 5 bases; junction bases outside the gene matches: 7. Germline V CDR1 and CDR2: SEHNR, FQNEAQ (reference sequence).

The chain combines TRBV5-1 with TRBJ1-4, with D perhaps TRBD1 (6 bases). Trimming took 5 bases from V and 0 from J, leaving 17 bases between them. The CDR3 runs to 17 residues. Germline V gene lookup returns CDR1 SGHRS and CDR2 YFSETQ. The CDR3 region is CASRRRGGLATNEKLFF. The CDR3 DNA reads as TGCGCCAGCAGAAGAAGAGGGGGGCTTGCAACTAATGAAAAACTGTTTTTT.

This rearrangement joins TRBV11-2 to TRBJ1-2; the D is unclear. This CDR3 spans 14 amino acids. Trimming took off 1 base at V and 3 bases at J, with 9 bases between the two ends. Germline-derived CDR1 and CDR2 are SGHAT and FQNNGV. The CDR3 nucleotides read TGTGCCAGCAGCTTAGTAGGGATGGACTATGGCTACACCTTC. It codes for CASSLVGMDYGYTF.

J is TRBJ2-7 and V is TRBV4-1; D is unclear. The CDR3 spans 14 residues. The germline V gene has CDR1 MGHRA and CDR2 YSYEKL. The V and J ends lost 1 base and 0 bases respectively, with 7 bases between them. DNA for the CDR3: TGCGCCAGCAGCCAAGTGCGGACCTCCTACGAGCAGTACTTC. This sequence encodes CASSQVRTSYEQYF.

The V and J genes are TRBV19 and TRBJ2-7; TRBD2 aligns across 7 bases. The V segment lost 4 bases and the J segment 1 base; nucleotides outside the gene matches: 10. The CDR3 loop spans 16 amino acids. The germline gives CDR1 LNHDA, CDR2 SQIVND (reference sequence). The CDR3 DNA is TGTGCCAGTAGTACGTCTCTTCGCGGGAGTTCCTACGAGCAGTACTTC. Translated: CASSTSLRGSSYEQYF.

This chain uses TRBV7-9 with TRBJ2-5, with unresolved D. The V end was cut by 5 bases, the J end by 4 bases, with 14 bases between. This CDR3 region has 14 residues. Germline CDR1 is SEHNR and CDR2 is FQNEAQ (reference sequence). CDR3 DNA sequence: TGTGCCAGCAGCAAAATTGATGACCGAGAGACCCAGTACTTC. Protein sequence: CASSKIDDRETQYF.

The CDR3 coding sequence is TGTGCCACCAGCAGAGGGGACCCAACGACAGCCTTCACAGATACGCAGTATTTT. Translating it yields CATSRGDPTTAFTDTQYF. The rearrangement joins TRBV15 to TRBJ2-3; D assignment may be TRBD1 or TRBD2 (5 bases each). The CDR3 has 18 residues. V gave up 1 base and J gave up 2 bases, with 19 bases separating them. Germline loops: CDR1 LNHNV, CDR2 YYDKDF (reference sequence).

The chain couples TRBV10-1 to TRBJ2-1; D remains ambiguous. CDR3 length: 14 residues. Trimming shortened V by 0 bases and J by 9 bases, and 12 bases separated the two germline ends. Germline V CDR1 and CDR2: WNHNN, SYGVQD (reference sequence). The CDR3 DNA reads TGCGCCAGCAGTGAGTCTAATTCACCTTTTGAGCAGTTCTTC. This codes for CASSESNSPFEQFF.